This T cell receptor beta chain is from a study of blood T cell repertoires in COVID-19. TCRdb's copy holds only in-frame clones and misses some; the assay was immunoSEQ multiplex PCR. This sample yields about 190,000 clones, of which approximately 90% are seen a single time; approximately 1.1% belongs to the top ten. The CDR3 has 16 amino acids. Germline V gives CDR1 MNHNY, CDR2 SVGAGI (reference sequence). V lost 1 base, J lost 4 bases, and 16 bases lay in between. The receptor comes from a man younger than 40 with acute or convalescent COVID-19. The sequencing input was peripheral blood. V is TRBV6-6 and J is TRBJ1-2; a possible D gene is TRBD1 (6 bases). The CDR3 DNA sequence: TGTGCCAGCAGTTACTGGACAGTCAATTCCCTCTATGGCTACACCTTC. As protein: CASSYWTVNSLYGYTF.